This TCR beta chain comes out of a study of T cell responses to AZD1222 COVID-19 vaccine. For the study at large: The analysis combined second doses at about 4 or about 12 weeks. Study-level points and caveats: Reportedly, close to half of spike-specific TCRs are directed against unmutated variant regions. Receipt of two AZD1222 doses was followed by a rise in Spike-specific TCR breadth and depth. AZD1222 recipients seropositive at baseline numbered only six or seven.

Note on this clone: Antigen specificity is unknown.

Produced via immunoSEQ multiplex PCR; TCRdb's table is partial and in-frame only. The table records approximately 120,000 clones, approximately 90% of them present only once. The V and J ends lost 6 bases and 0 bases, in that order; junction bases with no gene match: 4. Germline V gene data show CDR1 as MDHEN and CDR2 as SYDVKM. The CDR3 contains 15 residues. The source was peripheral blood, collected on day 0 of AZD1222 vaccination. The TCR sequence derives from an adult in good health. The V and J genes are TRBV28 and TRBJ2-7; 11 nucleotides line up with TRBD2. CDR3 residues: CASSLTSGSSYEQYF. The CDR3 nucleotides are TGTGCCAGCAGCTTAACTAGCGGGAGCTCCTACGAGCAGTACTTC.